The 32 T cell receptor beta chains reported below all come from one sample, sequenced in a study of control samples from healthy donors and cancer patients. Using immunoSEQ multiplex PCR, the repertoire was profiled, and TCRdb retains in-frame clones only, with some absent. The sample gives about 160,000 clones, 90% to 95% of which show up once; 5.8% is in the top ten. The specimen sequenced was blood. The receptor source for this set is a young man in good health.

This chain uses TRBV4-1 with TRBJ2-7; D is ambiguous. Per the germline V gene, CDR1 is MGHRA and CDR2 is YSYEKL. Trimming took off 1 base at V and 3 bases at J, with 4 bases between the two ends. The CDR3 is 12 amino acids. CDR3 sequence: CASSQGGYEQYF. CDR3 DNA: TGCGCCAGCAGCCAAGGAGGCTACGAGCAGTACTTC.

This chain links TRBV18 with TRBJ1-2; 9 bases match TRBD1. The junction had 15 bases not matched to a gene; V was cut back by 5 bases and J by 8 bases. CDR1 KGHSH and CDR2 LQKENI come from the germline V gene. The CDR3 loop spans 16 amino acids. CDR3 residues: CASSNGQGPAASGYTF. The DNA of the CDR3 is TGTGCCAGCTCAAATGGACAGGGGCCCGCCGCCAGCGGCTACACCTTC. The full variable domain, completed using reference TRBV18 and TRBJ1-2, is NAGVMQNPRHLVRRRGQEARLRCSPMKGHSHVYWYRQLPEEGLKFMVYLQKENIIDESGMPKERFSAEFPKEGPSILRIQQVVRGDSAAYFCASSNGQGPAASGYTFGSGTRLTVV.

The chain links TRBV19 to TRBJ1-5; D is unresolved. The V and J ends lost 4 bases and 7 bases respectively, with 11 bases between them. Germline CDR1 is LNHDA and CDR2 is SQIVND (reference sequence). The CDR3 loop spans 13 amino acids. CDR3 sequence reads: CASSTRTGQPQHF. CDR3 DNA: TGTGCCAGTAGTACCCGGACCGGGCAGCCCCAGCATTTT. The complete variable domain, with remaining parts taken from reference TRBV19 and TRBJ1-5, reads DGGITQSPKYLFRKEGQNVTLSCEQNLNHDAMYWYRQDPGQGLRLIYYSQIVNDFQKGDIAEGYSVSREKKESFPLTVTSAQKNPTAFYLCASSTRTGQPQHFGDGTRLSIL.

Only one count was recorded for this clone. The V gene is TRBV27, the J gene TRBJ2-7, with 10 bases aligning to TRBD1. Germline CDR1 is MNHEY and CDR2 is SMNVEV (reference sequence). This CDR3 has 14 amino acids. J lost 3 bases, V lost 6 bases, and 5 bases had no gene match. In DNA, the CDR3 is TGTGCCAGCAGCCTCGGGACAGGGGTCTACGAGCAGTACTTC. It yields the protein CASSLGTGVYEQYF.

This chain connects TRBV28 to TRBJ2-1; D is ambiguous. Germline V CDR1 and CDR2: MDHEN, SYDVKM. This CDR3 contains 10 residues. V was clipped by 8 bases and J by 7 bases, with 6 bases between them. CDR3: CASGLNEQFF. The DNA of the CDR3 is TGTGCCAGCGGGTTAAATGAGCAGTTCTTC.

This rearrangement joins TRBV30 to TRBJ1-6; no clear D. The V end was cut by 5 bases, the J end by 3 bases, with 14 bases between. This CDR3 region has 15 residues. The V gene's germline CDR1 is GTSNPN and CDR2 SVGIG (reference sequence). The CDR3 DNA sequence: TGTGCCTGGGGTACTCCGGGAATCTATAATTCACCCCTCCACTTT. Translated: CAWGTPGIYNSPLHF.

The chain recombines TRBV4-2 with TRBJ2-4; D gene ambiguous. Germline V CDR1 and CDR2: LGHNA, YNFKEQ. The CDR3 spans 20 residues. V lost 0 bases, J lost 7 bases, and 28 bases lay in between. The CDR3 sequence is CASSQDQWQLTGGPGNIQYF. CDR3 DNA sequence: TGTGCCAGCAGCCAAGATCAATGGCAGCTTACGGGTGGACCCGGGAACATTCAGTACTTC.

This rearrangement joins TRBV6-4 to TRBJ2-7; TRBD2 aligns across 7 bases. The germline CDR1 and CDR2 sequences are MRHNA and SNTAGT. The CDR3 has 13 residues. V gave up 6 bases and J gave up 12 bases; unmatched junction bases: 14. The CDR3 DNA sequence: TGTGCCAGCAGCGAAGAAGCGGGAACGTCCTTGTACTTC. This sequence encodes CASSEEAGTSLYF.

CDR3 region: CASSLRKYEQFF. The CDR3 DNA follows: TGTGCCAGCAGCTTAAGGAAGTATGAGCAGTTCTTC. This sequence joins TRBV11-2 and TRBJ2-1; D not certain. In germline, CDR1 is SGHAT, CDR2 FQNNGV. Trimming took 2 bases from V and 8 from J, leaving 7 bases between them. This CDR3 is 12 amino acids long.

The chain employs TRBV2 and TRBJ1-1; D gene unclear. The CDR3 has 11 residues. The germline V and J ends were trimmed by 7 bases and 1 base, with 4 bases remaining between them. Germline-derived CDR1 and CDR2 are SNHLY and FYNNEI. The CDR3 nucleotides are TGTGCCAGCAAGGGGAACACTGAAGCTTTCTTT. Protein: CASKGNTEAFF.

This chain connects TRBV24-1 to TRBJ1-5; D is ambiguous. This CDR3 has 11 residues. With 8 bases removed from V and 5 bases from J, the gap between germline ends came to 6 bases. CDR1 is KGHDR, CDR2 SFDVKD, per germline. CDR3: CATKVDQPQHF. The CDR3 coding sequence is TGTGCCACCAAGGTGGATCAGCCCCAGCATTTT.

A few counts support this clone. The V call is TRBV5-5, the J call TRBJ2-7, with D perhaps matching TRBD1 (6 bases). The CDR3 has 12 amino acids. The germline V gene encodes CDR1 SGHKS and CDR2 YYEKEE (reference sequence). Trimming shortened V by 2 bases and J by 12 bases, and 15 bases separated the two germline ends. CDR3 in DNA: TGTGCCAGCAGCTTACAGGGCCGACTGGCGTACTTC. Translating gives CASSLQGRLAYF.

The chain has TRBV15 and TRBJ2-7, with 13 bases that match TRBD2. There are 18 residues in the CDR3. The V gene's germline CDR1 is LNHNV and CDR2 YYDKDF (reference sequence). V dropped 0 bases and J dropped 3; count of bases not matched to a gene: 8. The CDR3 sequence: CATSRDRLAGGPLYEQYF. DNA for the CDR3: TGTGCCACCAGCAGAGACCGACTAGCGGGAGGCCCTCTCTACGAGCAGTACTTC.

Note on this clone: Distinct nucleotide sequences in the sample also encode this CDR3. The chain carries TRBV18 and TRBJ1-6; the D is unclear. The germline V gene encodes CDR1 KGHSH and CDR2 LQKENI. V lost 3 bases and J lost 5, with 2 bases in between. CDR3 length: 12 amino acids. The CDR3, as DNA: TGTGCCAGCTCACCGGATAATTCACCCCTCCACTTT. This sequence encodes CASSPDNSPLHF.

As for this clone: The sample contains more than one DNA sequence encoding this CDR3. The V and J genes are TRBV5-6 and TRBJ1-2; possible D gene TRBD1, 5 bases. Germline V gene sequence: CDR1 SGHDT, CDR2 YYEEEE. The germline V and J ends were trimmed by 3 bases and 4 bases, with 13 bases remaining between them. The length of the CDR3 is 14 residues. The chain's CDR3 is CASSSTAFSYGYTF. The DNA for the CDR3 is TGTGCCAGCAGCTCGACAGCGTTTAGCTATGGCTACACCTTC. Using reference TRBV5-6 and TRBJ1-2 for the parts outside the CDR3, the full variable domain is DAGVTQSPTHLIKTRGQQVTLRCSPKSGHDTVSWYQQALGQGPQFIFQYYEEEERQRGNFPDRFSGHQFPNYSSELNVNALLLGDSALYLCASSSTAFSYGYTFGSGTRLTVV.

This clone was seen a handful of times. The J gene is TRBJ1-5, the V gene TRBV14; D gene uncertain. The V gene lost 1 base and the J gene lost 10 bases, with 11 bases spanning the gap. The CDR3 totals 13 residues. Germline V gives CDR1 SGHDN, CDR2 FVKESK. The CDR3 spells CASSQGSTIPQHF. As DNA, the CDR3 is TGTGCCAGCAGCCAAGGTTCGACAATTCCCCAGCATTTT.

The genes are TRBV4-1 and TRBJ2-7; 8 bases are shared with TRBD1. The junction had 7 bases not matched to a gene; V was cut back by 4 bases and J by 2 bases. The CDR3 is made up of 15 amino acids. Germline V CDR1 and CDR2: MGHRA, YSYEKL. The CDR3 sequence is CASSLGQGVTYEQYF. The CDR3 DNA sequence: TGCGCCAGCAGCCTCGGACAGGGAGTGACCTACGAGCAGTACTTC.

This chain uses TRBV6-2 or TRBV6-3 with TRBJ2-1, with 7 bases identical to TRBD2. CDR3 size: 14 residues. Germline V gives CDR1 MNHEY, CDR2 SVGEGT. The junction had 2 bases not matched to a gene; V was cut back by 4 bases and J by 2 bases. CDR3 region: CASSLLAPYNEQFF. In nucleotides, the CDR3 is TGTGCCAGCAGTTTACTAGCGCCCTACAATGAGCAGTTCTTC.

CDR3: CASSQDLVAGFSTDTQYF. In DNA, the CDR3 is TGTGCCAGCAGCCAAGATCTGGTAGCGGGGTTCAGCACAGATACGCAGTATTTT. The rearrangement links TRBV3-1 (or the pseudogene TRBV3-2) to TRBJ2-3; 8 bases fit TRBD2. In germline, CDR1 is LGHDT, CDR2 YNNKEL (reference sequence). J was trimmed by 0 bases and V by 0 bases; bases with no gene match: 8. The CDR3 sequence is 18 residues long.

The chain employs TRBV4-2 and TRBJ1-3; D is possibly TRBD1 (5 bases). This CDR3 has 18 residues. The germline V gene encodes CDR1 LGHNA and CDR2 YNFKEQ. The V and J ends lost 0 bases and 0 bases respectively, with 15 bases between them. The CDR3 region is CASSQEDVGTRSGNTIYF. CDR3 in DNA: TGTGCCAGCAGCCAAGAAGATGTAGGGACCCGCTCTGGAAACACCATATATTTT.

CDR3 DNA sequence: TGTGCCACCGAAGTTGAACGGGGGCTGTCCTACGAGCAGTACTTC. Translated, it gives CATEVERGLSYEQYF. V and J are TRBV6-5 and TRBJ2-7; D possibly matches TRBD1 or TRBD2 (6 bases each). V lost 10 bases, J lost 1 base, and 20 bases lay in between. CDR3 length: 15 residues. Per germline, CDR1 MNHEY and CDR2 SVGAGI.

The chain is built from TRBV7-9 and TRBJ2-1; 8 bases match TRBD2. This CDR3 has 16 residues. Germline loops: CDR1 SEHNR, CDR2 FQNEAQ (reference sequence). J gave up 8 bases and V 0 bases, and 9 bases lay outside the gene matches. In nucleotides, the CDR3 is TGTGCCAGCAGCTTAGCGCACGGGGGGGCTCCTTATGAGCAGTTCTTC. Translation gives CASSLAHGGAPYEQFF.

The rearrangement uses TRBV14 and TRBJ2-5; D is perhaps TRBD2 (6 bases). Trimming removed 1 base from V and 3 bases from J, with 12 bases in between. Germline lookup yields CDR1 SGHDN and CDR2 FVKESK. The length of the CDR3 is 15 residues. The DNA for the CDR3 is TGTGCCAGCAGCCAAGTCGGTTGGAGGGAAGAGACCCAGTACTTC. It encodes CASSQVGWREETQYF.

The chain uses TRBV5-1 and TRBJ1-1; D ambiguous. The CDR3 contains 13 residues. In germline, CDR1 is SGHRS, CDR2 YFSETQ. The V end was cut by 0 bases, the J end by 3 bases, with 6 bases between. The CDR3 loop is CASSLELHTEAFF. DNA for the CDR3: TGCGCCAGCAGCTTGGAACTTCACACTGAAGCTTTCTTT.

The gene calls are TRBV6-5 and TRBJ1-1, with unresolved D. There are 12 residues in the CDR3. V was cut by 5 bases and J by 2 bases, with 6 bases left in between. The germline V gene has CDR1 MNHEY and CDR2 SVGAGI. CDR3 sequence: CASSPVNTEAFF. For the CDR3, the DNA is TGTGCCAGCAGTCCAGTAAACACTGAAGCTTTCTTT.

The chain recombines TRBV3-1 (or the pseudogene TRBV3-2) with TRBJ2-5, with TRBD2 identical over 8 bases. From germline, CDR1 is LGHDT and CDR2 YNNKEL (reference sequence). V lost 4 bases, J lost 4 bases, and 8 bases stayed unmatched. The CDR3 covers 15 residues. CDR3 sequence reads: CASSPGLATRETQYF. CDR3 bases: TGTGCCAGCAGCCCCGGACTAGCCACCCGAGAGACCCAGTACTTC.

The rearrangement uses TRBV3-1 (or the pseudogene TRBV3-2) and TRBJ1-2; a weak D match, TRBD1 (5 bases). Germline V gene lookup returns CDR1 LGHDT and CDR2 YNNKEL (reference sequence). V lost 0 bases and J lost 2, with 7 bases in between. The CDR3 runs to 14 residues. CDR3: CASSQERDNYGYTF. The DNA for the CDR3 is TGTGCCAGCAGCCAAGAACGGGACAACTATGGCTACACCTTC.

This chain links TRBV7-2 with TRBJ1-3, with 7 nucleotides matching TRBD1. Per germline, CDR1 SGHTA and CDR2 FQGNSA. The CDR3 is made up of 15 amino acids. Germline trimming cut 2 bases from V and 0 bases from J; bases unmatched to any gene: 1. The DNA of the CDR3 is TGTGCCAGCAGCTTACGGACAGGCTCTGGAAACACCATATATTTT. It is translated as CASSLRTGSGNTIYF.

This chain links TRBV7-2 with TRBJ1-4, with 8 bases that match TRBD1. CDR1 SGHTA and CDR2 FQGNSA come from the germline V gene. The V segment lost 1 base and the J segment 6 bases; nucleotides outside the gene matches: 4. The CDR3 extends over 15 amino acids. As DNA, the CDR3 is TGTGCCAGCAGCTTAGGAGACAGGGGCCATGAAAAACTGTTTTTT. Its translation is CASSLGDRGHEKLFF.

CDR3 region: CASSYSIGGNYGYTF. The CDR3 DNA reads TGTGCCAGCAGTTACTCGATAGGGGGTAACTATGGCTACACCTTC. The V gene is TRBV6-6, the J gene TRBJ1-2; possible D gene TRBD1, 6 bases. The germline V gene encodes CDR1 MNHNY and CDR2 SVGAGI (reference sequence). The CDR3 consists of 15 residues. V was clipped by 0 bases and J by 1 base, with 9 bases between them.

J is TRBJ1-5 and V is TRBV12-1; the table's D call TRBD1 went unverified against the DNA. TRBV12-1 is annotated as a pseudogene. This CDR3 is built from 17 residues. The DNA for the CDR3 is TGTGCCAGCAGCTTGCCCTGGCCAGGGCAACGCAATCAGCCCCAGCATTTT. This gives the protein CASSLPWPGQRNQPQHF.

This sequence joins TRBV6-5 and TRBJ2-5; D might be TRBD1 or TRBD2, each matching 5 bases. Trimming removed 5 bases from V and 3 bases from J, with 16 bases in between. The CDR3 is 15 amino acids. The germline V gene encodes CDR1 MNHEY and CDR2 SVGAGI. CDR3: CASSRRDLLKETQYF. Here the CDR3 DNA reads TGTGCCAGCAGTCGCAGGGACCTCCTCAAAGAGACCCAGTACTTC.